These 5 T cell receptor beta chains came from one sample sequenced in a study of blood T cells in healthy people across ages. The second PCR ran roughly 6 to 11 cycles with a sample-barcoded 5' primer and J-beta primers. TCRdb re-called the 5' RACE reads through MiXCR, storing one row per CDR3 protein. The table lists around 400,000 distinct CDR3 sequences, approximately 51% of them singletons, with under 65% in the top ten. Specimen: blood. The source of these receptors is a man in his sixties in good health.

This clonotype was recorded many times. The chain combines TRBV7-6 with TRBJ2-3; 9 bases are shared with TRBD2. The CDR3 sequence is 14 residues long. Trimming removed 7 bases from V and 5 bases from J; junction bases left unmatched: 7. CDR1 is SGHVS and CDR2 is FNYEAQ in the germline V gene. DNA for the CDR3: TGTGCCAGCAATGGAGAAGCGGGAGGAGATACGCAGTATTTT. Translation: CASNGEAGGDTQYF.

V usage is TRBV20-1 and J usage is TRBJ2-3; 12 bases match TRBD2. The CDR3 has 18 residues. CDR1 and CDR2 (germline): DFQATT, SNEGSKA (reference sequence). The trim removed 1 base at V and 0 bases at J, leaving 8 bases unmatched. CDR3 coding DNA: TGCAGTGCTAGAGTCCCCCTAGCGGGGGGGCCCAGCACAGATACGCAGTATTTT. Its protein product is CSARVPLAGGPSTDTQYF.

The V gene is TRBV3-1, the J gene TRBJ1-2, with D perhaps matching TRBD1 (5 bases). Per the germline V gene, CDR1 is LGHDT and CDR2 is YNNKEL (reference sequence). The CDR3 has 17 residues. Trimming removed 2 bases from V and 7 bases from J, with 23 bases in between. CDR3: CASSQRGLRGDSSGYTF. The CDR3 DNA reads as TGTGCCAGCAGCCAACGCGGCTTGAGGGGAGACAGCAGTGGCTACACCTTC.

This clonotype was seen once. The rearrangement uses TRBV15 and TRBJ2-1; 10 positions match TRBD2. Per the germline V gene, CDR1 is LNHNV and CDR2 is YYDKDF (reference sequence). Losses at the gene ends were 0 bases for V and 7 bases for J; bases not matched to a gene: 3. This CDR3 comprises 15 residues. Here the CDR3 DNA reads TGTGCCACCAGCAGAGAAGCGGGGGGGCTAAATGAGCAGTTCTTC. Its protein product is CATSREAGGLNEQFF. Full variable domain (rest looked up from reference TRBV15 and TRBJ2-1): DAMVIQNPRYQVTQFGKPVTLSCSQTLNHNVMYWYQQKSSQAPKLLFHYYDKDFNNEADTPDNFQSRRPNTSFCFLDIRSPGLGDTAMYLCATSREAGGLNEQFFGPGTRLTVL.

The V and J genes are TRBV4-2 and TRBJ1-5; D remains unclear. The CDR3 consists of 15 residues. Trimming shortened V by 1 base and J by 9 bases, and 16 bases separated the two germline ends. Germline V CDR1 and CDR2: LGHNA, YNFKEQ. CDR3 protein: CASSQGGSADGPQHF. In DNA form, the CDR3 reads TGTGCCAGCAGCCAAGGTGGGTCCGCCGACGGGCCCCAGCATTTT.